This T cell receptor beta chain is from a study of cytomegalovirus exposure and HLA in healthy donors. A remark on this clone: Its antigen remains unknown.

The PCR employed 60 Vbeta primers together with 13 Jbeta primers. Original analysis: The authors later counted roughly 79 million unique TCR beta chains, roughly 11 million of them shared. The data were produced by immunoSEQ multiplex PCR, yet TCRdb's version contains in-frame clones alone and is incomplete. The V and J calls and clone size were taken over from that table, and D and trimming were inferred from the DNA. The table lists more than 130,000 clones, around 81% of them singletons. V was clipped by 4 bases and J by 0 bases, with 10 bases between them. The germline CDR1 and CDR2 sequences are GTSNPN and SVGIG (reference sequence). This CDR3 has 14 residues. Study conclusions and caveats: Around 160 TCR beta chains were listed as cytomegalovirus-associated. Among donors in an Asian-associated ancestry cluster, a later analysis reportedly found fewer N-insertions than the roughly 610-donor mean. Common viral pathogens seemed to be connected with several of the most significant clusters, according to a later analysis.

This TCR came from a man in his forties in good health and CMV-seropositive. The sequenced sample was PBMCs. The gene calls are TRBV30 and TRBJ1-5; D remains unclear. CDR3 sequence: CAWTRGNSNQPQHF. As DNA, the CDR3 is TGTGCCTGGACGAGAGGAAATAGCAATCAGCCCCAGCATTTT.